This T cell receptor (beta chain) comes out of a study of tissue T cells after allogeneic stem cell transplantation (dated by TCRdb to the early 2020s). As for the study more broadly: Grafts from donors were received by all GVHD patients, with four grafts being unmodified and three being CD34-selected to deplete T cells. Using research autopsies of patients with and without GVHD, plus mouse models of GVHD, the study profiled TCR beta repertoires across many tissues. When multiple samples of a tissue were available, H&E sections were reviewed by a pathologist, and samples with histologically apparent lymphocytes were prioritized for sequencing. The human arm was conducted as a prospective observational study, and neither blinding nor randomization was performed. What the study reported, not specific to this receptor: Sampling depth was acknowledged as a limitation, and the patient cohort was both small and clinically heterogeneous. Within patients, how anatomically similar tissues were was a major factor shaping TCR repertoire composition, regardless of disease or transplant status. Few T cell clones were found to be shared across patients, but shared repertoire signatures across patients were revealed in a tissue-specific fashion by motif-based clustering. Blood and spleen T cells captured only a limited portion of the TCR repertoire detected in tissues, in both patients and mice. The study did not determine which tissue TCRs were alloreactive or antigen-specific, and some clones might have been persisting host cells.

The time point tag for this specimen amounts to: human tissue collected at research (rapid) autopsy. Over a roughly three-year period, a research-autopsy study prospectively enrolled over 5 adult allo-HCT recipients who had steroid-refractory GVHD. Every GVHD patient had gastrointestinal GVHD and was given several lines of GVHD-directed therapy, and a few of the GVHD patients also had skin involvement. Autopsy tissues, which were obtained after a median post-mortem interval of around 9 hours, included GI sites from esophagus to rectum, liver, skin and lymphoid organs including spleen. Autopsy specimens were bisected, with one portion flash-frozen in liquid nitrogen and the remainder formalin-fixed, and GI outer muscle layers were removed. To extract genomic DNA from frozen tissues, either the Mag-Bind Blood & Tissue DNA HDQ 96 Kit on a Chemagic 360 or the DNeasy Blood & Tissue Kit was used. Extracted DNA was further purified with the Genomic DNA Clean & Concentrator-25 kit because of concern about red blood cell contamination.

Judged by its sample share, this clone qualifies as hyperexpanded (1% or more). The clone's antigen remains unknown. No per-base quality is available; no much larger clone lies one base away. The library was built by means of the immunoSEQ multiplex PCR assay. TCRbeta CDR3 sequencing was done by Adaptive Biotechnologies at survey depth, reporting CDR3 sequences, V/J genes, productive frequency and template counts. TCR beta CDR3 regions were amplified from genomic DNA rather than RNA. In the paper's pipeline: Jensen-Shannon divergence was used to quantify pairwise repertoire overlap between tissues, with a value of 1 indicating complete divergence and a value of 0 indicating identical repertoires. Tissues were clustered by single-linkage agglomerative hierarchical clustering of pairwise JSD values, and the clustering results were displayed as dendrograms. All patient samples were analyzed with GLIPH2 using simulation_depth 1000, kmer_min_depth 3 and cdr3_length_cutoff 8, and only groups containing more than two unique CDR3s were kept. A standardized tissue-overlap score was calculated by extrapolating Jaccard GLIPH-group overlap across patients to a standard repertoire size of 1000 clones. Linear mixed-effect models, with tissue included as a fixed effect and individual included as a random effect, were used to assess associations of diversity with clinical or experimental variables. The immuneACCESS repertoire file appears here via TCRdb, limited to in-frame rearrangements. These files lack a portion of the clones; in checked studies, under half of the deficit traces to unresolved V genes, and the cause of the others is not known. Clone size and V and J calls were adopted from that table, with D and trimming inferred from the DNA. Counted in this sample were several hundred clones; about 63% of them appeared once. Jointly, the top ten make up 15% to 20% of the sample.

Deletion took 5 bases off V and 4 bases off J, with a span of 14 bases between the germline ends. The CDR3 goes from the cysteine to the phenylalanine over 15 residues. The sequence is cut down to CDR3 DNA, 45 bases in frame from base 1. The CDR1 and CDR2 encoded by the germline V gene are SGHAT and FQNNGV. The receptor's source is a male patient of 60 years or more with steroid-refractory graft-versus-host disease after an allogeneic stem cell transplant. Post transplant, some T cells may arise from the graft donor. Recombination connected TRBV11-2 to TRBJ2-2; the D gene is possibly TRBD1, with 5 bases matching. Material: esophageal tissue, obtained at autopsy. The DNA sequence is given as TGTGCCAGCAGCCCCAGGGTAACGAGCACCGGGGAGCTGTTTTTT. Its protein is CASSPRVTSTGELFF.